The rows below give T cell receptor beta chains drawn from one sample of a study of shared clonotypes between healthy human individuals. TCRdb keeps only in-frame clones here, not all; method: immunoSEQ multiplex PCR. The data contain about 500,000 clones, roughly 80% of them singletons. The source material was PBMCs. These receptors were taken from a woman between 40 and 50 years old in good health. Some clones in this sample may be carry-over from other donors' samples. Both conserved end residues are trimmed from each CDR3. Size is stated for part of the rows, as once, few or many counts, or as a class when the clone is expanded.

TRBV6-6,-,TRBJ2-3,ASSLGHLTDTQY
TRBV20-1,-,TRBJ2-1,SGLESHEQF
TRBV10-1,-,TRBJ2-3,ASSDGTAHTDTQY
TRBV7-9,-,TRBJ1-2,ASLGQEEYGYT
TRBV28,-,TRBJ1-5,ASIIGAGGGNQPQH
TRBV7-9,-,TRBJ2-5,ASSYGLPQETQY
TRBV11-1,-,TRBJ2-7,ASSLDGTSYYEQY
TRBV5-1,-,TRBJ2-2,ASSLRSSANTGELF
TRBV28,-,TRBJ2-1,ASSLLAGGGREQF
TRBV18,-,TRBJ1-1,ASSPGVNTEAF
TRBV9,-,TRBJ2-7,ASSVGVGPYEQY
TRBV5-1,-,TRBJ2-7,ASSSPEGGLTYEQY
TRBV2,-,TRBJ2-5,ASSWTEAEETQY
TRBV11-1,-,TRBJ2-2,ASSLNLAGNTGELF
TRBV10-3,-,TRBJ2-7,AISGSGGPYEQY
TRBV5-1,-,TRBJ2-1,ASSLDVGVGYNEQF
TRBV30,-,TRBJ2-5,AWRTSGQETQY
TRBV4-3,-,-,ASSQLPGTYEQY
TRBV5-1,-,TRBJ1-1,ASSTQGNTEAF
TRBV30,-,TRBJ1-2,AWSVRGEVNYGYT
TRBV7-9,once,TRBJ2-6,ASSSLAGANVLT
TRBV28,-,TRBJ2-1,ASSGRGRAVEQF
TRBV30,-,TRBJ1-4,AWSVQATTNEKLF
TRBV18,few,TRBJ1-4,ASSPGPPATNEKLF
TRBV10-3,-,TRBJ2-7,AISEIGYEQY
TRBV15,few,TRBJ1-1,ATSTAWGRSREAF
TRBV7-9,-,TRBJ2-3,ASSFDSSSTDTQY
TRBV6-5,many,TRBJ2-1,ASSSRTDYNEQF
TRBV2,-,TRBJ2-2,ASGGLAVERELF
TRBV7-3,-,TRBJ1-1,ASSFGPGQGRNTEAF
TRBV7-8,-,TRBJ2-7,ASSLGAPRGGQY
TRBV4-2,-,TRBJ1-1,ASSQLPSGSNTEAF
TRBV28,-,TRBJ2-3,ASSSHLGATQY
TRBV5-1,-,TRBJ2-7,ASSPLASSNYEQY
TRBV18,-,TRBJ2-1,ASSPPGTSGSNEQF
TRBV2,-,TRBJ2-5,ASSLYQETQY
TRBV4-3,-,TRBJ2-7,ASSRELTTGSSTYEQY
TRBV29-1,-,TRBJ2-3,SVEAERYTDTQY
TRBV5-1,-,TRBJ2-7,ASSPRGDEQY
TRBV9,-,TRBJ2-7,ASSVAPLSEPYEQY
TRBV29-1,-,TRBJ2-5,SVDGLGRVGSETQY
TRBV14,-,TRBJ2-7,ASSHAGSSYEQY
TRBV6-4,few,TRBJ2-6,ASSPRETGANVLT
TRBV12-1,once,TRBJ1-4,ASSLLAEKLF
TRBV11-2,-,TRBJ2-7,ASSLDRGEQY
TRBV28,-,TRBJ2-7,ASSPTGTSAYYEQY
TRBV18,-,TRBJ2-5,ASSPRQETQY
TRBV18,-,TRBJ1-3,ASSPATDSGNTIY
TRBV19,-,TRBJ2-7,ASSGTRDRGAHEQY
TRBV5-5,-,TRBJ2-7,ASSLVGGTYEQY
TRBV7-9,few,TRBJ2-3,ASRRDRGGDTQY
TRBV10-1,-,TRBJ2-5,ASSERLWETQY
TRBV28,-,TRBJ1-2,ASSFGGQEGYT
TRBV6-5,few,TRBJ1-1,ASSPGENTEAF